This paragraph reports one T cell receptor beta chain. The antigen is not known. The length of the CDR3 is 15 residues. Germline-derived CDR1 and CDR2 are GTSNPN and SVGIG (reference sequence). V shed 2 bases and J shed 2 bases, with 12 bases lying between them. Sequencing used immunoSEQ multiplex PCR; TCRdb keeps in-frame clones, though not all of them. This table has 65,000 to 85,000 clones, about 85% appearing once. These data come from a study of OX40 agonist ivuxolimab in advanced cancers. Study-wide context: Patient treatment consisted of intravenous ivuxolimab administration every 2 weeks at 0.01 to 10 mg/kg. The study, taken as a whole, reports: Both blood CD4+ and CD8+ T cells showed clonal growth by week 6 at 0.1 to 3.0 mg/kg. The study found that CD8+ T cells averaged more expanded clones than CD4+.

The sequence was collected from an adult with an advanced solid tumor such as melanoma, head and neck, liver or kidney cancer. Sequencing used CD4+ or CD8+ T cells sorted from blood, obtained in a trial of the OX40 agonist ivuxolimab. The chain uses TRBV30 and TRBJ2-2; possibly TRBD1 for D (7 bases). The CDR3 here is CAWSTGDFNTGELFF. The CDR3, as DNA: TGTGCCTGGAGTACAGGGGACTTTAACACCGGGGAGCTGTTTTTT.